This T cell receptor (beta chain) stems from a study of human T cells and chemical hapten exposure. Study conclusions and caveats: There was a positive correlation between PT1 expanded TCR counts and patch test score. Expanded TCRs formed significantly more large CDR3 similarity clusters than controls.

What the library attached to individual cDNA molecules were unique molecular identifiers. TCRdb re-called the RACE reads through MiXCR, storing one row per CDR3 protein. The table has 150,000 or so distinct CDR3 sequences, approximately 15% seen once; the top ten hold 1.7%. Germline V lookup: CDR1 SNHLY, CDR2 FYNNEI. Trimming took 0 bases from V and 3 from J, leaving 6 bases between them. CDR3 length: 14 amino acids. Time point reported: patch test 1, 2 weeks after DPC sensitization. Treatment specified: therapeutic diphenylcyclopropenone sensitization with weekly scalp DPC. On this clonotype itself: The target antigen is unknown.

The TCR originated in a woman aged 25 to 45 with alopecia areata. Some clones in this sample may be carry-over from other donors' samples. V and J are TRBV2 and TRBJ1-5; D is unresolved. Sequences were derived from whole blood, sampled in connection with sensitization to the hapten diphenylcyclopropenone (DPC). CDR3 amino acids: CASSEASTNQPQHF. CDR3 in DNA: TGTGCCAGCAGTGAAGCGTCAACCAATCAGCCCCAGCATTTT.